This paragraph reports one T cell receptor beta chain. The CDR3 has 16 amino acids. Germline lookup yields CDR1 MDHEN and CDR2 SYDVKM. The sample originates from a study of OX40 agonist ivuxolimab in advanced cancers. Background on the study: Every 2 weeks, patients received ivuxolimab intravenously, dosed at 0.01 to 10 mg/kg.

Autoimmune disease history or systemic immunosuppression barred patients. Libraries were prepared by immunoSEQ multiplex PCR; TCRdb keeps only in-frame clonotypes and omits some of them. This table has approximately 71,000 clones, roughly four fifths appearing once. This rearrangement joins TRBV28 to TRBJ2-5; D is unclear. The DNA end favors TRBJ2-7, so the J call may be wrong. The source material was CD4+ or CD8+ T cells sorted from blood, sampled in a trial of the OX40 agonist ivuxolimab. This sequence was found in an adult with an advanced solid tumor such as melanoma, head and neck, liver or kidney cancer. CDR3 nucleotide sequence: TGTGCCAGCAGTTTAGCTGAGACGGCTAGCTCCTACGAGCAGTACTTC. Translation gives CASSLAETASSYEQYF.